These T cell receptor beta chains were read from a single sample in a study of T cells after yellow fever vaccination. One entry per CDR3 protein results from TCRdb running MiXCR on the 5' RACE reads. The sample records 250,000 to 400,000 distinct CDR3 sequences, roughly 4.3% being singletons. The material sequenced was PBMCs, taken 5 days after the yellow fever booster vaccination. The receptors stem from a man younger than 35 who received the YFV17D yellow fever vaccine. The CDR3 runs from the conserved cysteine through the conserved F or W.

v_gene	CDR3aa
TRBV6-5	CASSGTVVGITEAFF
TRBV24-1	CATSGRGADTQYF
TRBV5-1	CASSLGIGPGGTQYF
TRBV18	CASSPPGLSYNEQFF
TRBV19	CASSTGDFTDTQYF
TRBV27	CASSSRQKTSTDTQYF
TRBV19	CASTTGGIAKNIQYF
TRBV5-1	CASSLDGPEAFF
TRBV28	CASSAGRNEKLFF
TRBV20-1	CSARIRVGTEAFF
TRBV6-4	CASSLTSGGKETQYF
TRBV6-2/TRBV6-3	CASSYNRLALQQYF
TRBV5-1	CASGAGETEAFF
TRBV5-1	CASSDERGSDTQYF
TRBV4-1	CASSQEGSQIMQYF
TRBV10-3	CAISGVEGPSTDTQYF
TRBV27	CASSLSAGLNTEAFF
TRBV5-6	CASSLVGSNSPLHF
TRBV29-1	CSVASGGAGELFF
TRBV11-2	CASSSHSRDTQYF
TRBV6-2/TRBV6-3	CASAGGVYSNQPQHF
TRBV11-3	CASTVSTGELFF
TRBV29-1	CSVVSGNSYNEQFF
TRBV7-3	CASSWGLAGGSTDTQYF